Below, 10 T cell receptor beta chains from the same sample are listed, as sequenced in a study of T cell responses to AZD1222 COVID-19 vaccine. Only in-frame clones appear in the TCRdb table, and some are missing; sequencing was by immunoSEQ multiplex PCR. Among 140,000 to 150,000 clones listed, about 90% were seen once. The specimen comprised peripheral blood, sampled 28 days after the second AZD1222 dose. These TCRs come from an adult who received the AZD1222 COVID-19 vaccine.

This sequence joins TRBV28 and TRBJ2-7, with D tentatively TRBD2 (6 bases). V lost 5 bases to trimming and J lost 4 bases, with 15 bases between them. The CDR3 contains 14 residues. Germline-derived CDR1 and CDR2 are MDHEN and SYDVKM. CDR3 nucleotide sequence: TGTGCCAGCAGTCCCGGGACTCCCCCTTACGAGCAGTACTTC. Protein sequence: CASSPGTPPYEQYF.

V is TRBV2 and J is TRBJ1-3; D is ambiguous. CDR1 is SNHLY, CDR2 FYNNEI, per germline. V lost 6 bases, J lost 7 bases, and 7 bases lay in between. The CDR3 spans 11 residues. The CDR3 DNA reads as TGTGCCAGCAGAGTTGCGAACACCATATATTTT. This encodes CASRVANTIYF.

This clone was seen just once. The chain couples TRBV15 to TRBJ1-1, with a possible D match to TRBD1 (5 bases). V shed 5 bases and J shed 0 bases, with 7 bases lying between them. This CDR3 region has 13 residues. Germline loops: CDR1 LNHNV, CDR2 YYDKDF (reference sequence). In DNA form, the CDR3 reads TGTGCCACCAGCCGGGGGGTGAACACTGAAGCTTTCTTT. Amino acid sequence: CATSRGVNTEAFF.

The rearrangement links TRBV5-4 to TRBJ2-3; D uncertain. The CDR3 sequence is 11 residues long. Between the trimmed V and J ends, which lost 0 bases and 8 bases, there was a span of 4 bases. Germline V gene data show CDR1 as SGHNT and CDR2 as YYREEE (reference sequence). CDR3 in amino acids: CASSLVGTQYF. The CDR3 region has the DNA TGTGCCAGCAGCTTGGTCGGTACGCAGTATTTT.

The J gene is TRBJ1-1, the V gene TRBV2; TRBD1 is a possible D gene (6 bases). The CDR3 contains 14 residues. Trimming took off 2 bases at V and 3 bases at J, with 10 bases between the two ends. Germline V CDR1 and CDR2: SNHLY, FYNNEI. CDR3 sequence reads: CASSERDTHTEAFF. The CDR3 coding sequence is TGTGCCAGCAGTGAAAGGGACACCCACACTGAAGCTTTCTTT.

The chain carries TRBV9 and TRBJ1-2; D not resolved. From germline, CDR1 is SGDLS and CDR2 YYNGEE. Trimming cost V 1 base and J 2 bases, with 9 bases left between them. The CDR3 has 14 amino acids. CDR3 in amino acids: CASSVSSLNYGYTF. DNA for the CDR3: TGTGCCAGCAGCGTAAGCAGTTTGAACTATGGCTACACCTTC.

The rearrangement joins TRBV7-3 to TRBJ2-1; the match to TRBD2 covers 10 bases. Germline V gene lookup returns CDR1 SGHTA and CDR2 FQGTGA. The V gene end was trimmed by 5 bases and the J gene end by 0 bases; junction bases not matched to a gene: 10. The CDR3 covers 18 residues. Here the CDR3 reads CASSRETSGASSYNEQFF. The DNA for the CDR3 is TGTGCCAGCAGCCGGGAAACTAGCGGGGCCAGCTCCTACAATGAGCAGTTCTTC.

This chain joins TRBV2 and TRBJ2-5; no firm D call. V was trimmed by 4 bases and J by 5 bases, leaving 11 bases between them. The CDR3 runs to 13 residues. The germline V gene has CDR1 SNHLY and CDR2 FYNNEI. DNA of the CDR3: TGTGCCAGCAGTGGTGTGGAATCGGAGACCCAGTACTTC. Translated, it gives CASSGVESETQYF.

This clone was observed once. The chain has TRBV21-1 and TRBJ2-1; TRBD1 is the table's D call and was not checked against the DNA. TRBV21-1 is given as a pseudogene. The CDR3 has 15 amino acids. CDR3 in DNA: TGTGCCAGCACCGACGGGACAGGGGATGACAATGAGCAGTTCTTC. Amino acid sequence: CASTDGTGDDNEQFF.

Only a few counts were recorded for this clone. The chain links TRBV9 to TRBJ1-2, with 8 bases matching TRBD1. There are 15 residues in the CDR3. Germline CDR1 is SGDLS and CDR2 is YYNGEE. V lost 0 bases, J lost 6 bases, and 7 bases stayed unmatched. CDR3 residues: CASSVGRTGYDGYTF. CDR3 DNA sequence: TGTGCCAGCAGCGTAGGGCGGACAGGGTATGATGGCTACACCTTC.